These 15 T cell receptor beta chains originate from one sample sequenced in a study of cytotoxic CD8 clonotypes in ibrutinib-treated CLL. TCRdb's table, derived via immunoSEQ multiplex PCR, lists solely in-frame clones and lacks some. In the table there are roughly 250,000 clones, roughly 70% of which are singletons. The input for sequencing was PBMCs, taken after 24 months of ibrutinib treatment. The receptors originated from a human donor with chronic lymphocytic leukemia.

J is TRBJ1-1 and V is TRBV2; D call uncertain. The CDR3 is made up of 15 amino acids. Trimming took off 0 bases at V and 4 bases at J, with 12 bases between the two ends. In germline, CDR1 is SNHLY, CDR2 FYNNEI. Here the CDR3 DNA reads TGTGCCAGCAGTGAAGCTAATACTGGAGGCACTGAAGCTTTCTTT. Translating gives CASSEANTGGTEAFF.

This chain connects TRBV27 to TRBJ1-3; D gene ambiguous. V lost 2 bases and J lost 2, with 19 bases in between. CDR3 size: 18 residues. In germline, CDR1 is MNHEY, CDR2 SMNVEV (reference sequence). CDR3 loop: CASSLRWTGYTAGNTIYF. DNA for the CDR3: TGTGCCAGCAGTTTACGGTGGACGGGTTATACGGCTGGAAACACCATATATTTT.

This clone was seen a few times. An end of the junction does not agree with germline; a read error may underlie this. The rearrangement uses TRBV9 and TRBJ1-2, with a possible D match to TRBD1 (5 bases). There are 13 residues in the CDR3. CDR1 SGDLS and CDR2 YYNGEE come from the germline V gene. The CDR3 nucleotides read TGTGTCAGCGGCGGGGGAACTAACTATGGCTACACCTTC. This sequence encodes CVSGGGTNYGYTF.

This clone was recorded once. This sequence joins TRBV19 and TRBJ1-2; D perhaps matches TRBD1 (5 bases). The CDR3 sequence is 15 residues long. From germline, CDR1 is LNHDA and CDR2 SQIVND (reference sequence). Trimming left V 3 bases short and J 6 bases short, with 17 bases between. CDR3 residues: CASSMGPPRLHGYTF. The CDR3 DNA sequence: TGTGCCAGTAGTATGGGGCCCCCAAGGTTGCATGGCTACACCTTC.

The chain joins TRBV19 to TRBJ1-5; no firm D call. Germline CDR1 LNHDA, CDR2 SQIVND (reference sequence). Trimming cost V 6 bases and J 6 bases, with 12 bases left between them. The CDR3 consists of 13 residues. The CDR3 region is CASSLTQGQPQHF. CDR3 coding DNA: TGTGCCAGTAGCCTCACCCAAGGTCAGCCCCAGCATTTT.

The J gene is TRBJ2-6, the V gene TRBV29-1; D possibly corresponds to TRBD2 (6 bases). CDR3 length equals 16 residues. CDR1 is SQVTM and CDR2 is ANQGSEA in the germline V gene. Trimming left V 5 bases short and J 0 bases short, with 14 bases between. The CDR3 loop is CSVPRGGDSGANVLTF. CDR3 nucleotide sequence: TGCAGCGTTCCCCGAGGAGGGGACTCTGGGGCCAACGTCCTGACTTTC. Using reference TRBV29-1 and TRBJ2-6 for the parts outside the CDR3, the full variable domain is SAVISQKPSRDICQRGTSLTIQCQVDSQVTMMFWYRQQPGQSLTLIATANQGSEATYESGFVIDKFPISRPNLTFSTLTVSNMSPEDSSIYLCSVPRGGDSGANVLTFGAGSRLTVL.

This clone was counted only a few times. The chain carries TRBV7-6 and TRBJ2-3; D gene unclear. Trimming stripped 5 bases from V and 0 bases from J, with 15 bases between. Per the germline V gene, CDR1 is SGHVS and CDR2 is FNYEAQ. This CDR3 is built from 16 residues. The CDR3 loop is CASSPHRGPSTDTQYF. The CDR3 bases are TGTGCCAGCAGCCCCCATCGAGGCCCCAGCACAGATACGCAGTATTTT.

CDR3 sequence reads: CASSQGGETGPEQYF. The CDR3 coding sequence is TGTGCCAGCAGCCAAGGAGGGGAGACAGGTCCTGAGCAGTACTTC. The V gene is TRBV4-2, the J gene TRBJ2-7, with a tentative D call TRBD1 (6 bases). Trimming stripped 1 base from V and 7 bases from J, with 17 bases between. Germline-derived CDR1 and CDR2 are LGHNA and YNFKEQ. CDR3 size: 15 residues.

The chain employs TRBV27 and TRBJ2-1, with TRBD2 matching 8 bases. Trimming took 6 bases from V and 3 from J; bases not matched to a gene: 7. This CDR3 region has 15 residues. Germline V gene data show CDR1 as MNHEY and CDR2 as SMNVEV (reference sequence). This CDR3 reads CASRSISGGYNEQFF. The CDR3 bases are TGTGCCAGCAGATCAATCAGCGGGGGCTACAATGAGCAGTTCTTC.

The chain uses TRBV2 and TRBJ2-2; possibly TRBD2 for D (5 bases). The germline V gene has CDR1 SNHLY and CDR2 FYNNEI. The CDR3 covers 15 residues. Trimming pared 6 bases from V and 3 bases from J, leaving 14 bases between. The CDR3 nucleotides are TGTGCCAGCAGCCCCCGGACTCGTGACACCGGGGAGCTGTTTTTT. Translated: CASSPRTRDTGELFF.

The chain carries TRBV18 and TRBJ2-5; no clear D gene. V lost 3 bases to trimming and J lost 5 bases, with 7 bases between them. CDR1 and CDR2 (germline): KGHSH, LQKENI. The CDR3 contains 12 residues. For the CDR3, the DNA is TGTGCCAGCTCACCTCTCTCGGAGACCCAGTACTTC. Translation gives CASSPLSETQYF.

J is TRBJ2-4 and V is TRBV18; possible D gene TRBD1, 6 bases. The V and J ends lost 8 bases and 1 base respectively, with 12 bases between them. CDR3 length: 14 amino acids. CDR1 and CDR2 from the germline V gene are KGHSH and LQKENI. The DNA for the CDR3 is TGTGCCAGCCGGGACACCGAGGCCAAAAACATTCAGTACTTC. This encodes CASRDTEAKNIQYF.

This rearrangement joins TRBV27 to TRBJ2-3; no clear D gene. The CDR3 loop spans 14 amino acids. Per the germline V gene, CDR1 is MNHEY and CDR2 is SMNVEV (reference sequence). Trimming removed 2 bases at V and 0 bases at J, with 6 bases between. The CDR3, as DNA: TGTGCCAGCAGTTTACGGTTGAGCACAGATACGCAGTATTTT. This gives the protein CASSLRLSTDTQYF.

The chain uses TRBV30 and TRBJ2-1; 11 bases are shared with TRBD2. With V trimmed by 2 bases and J by 10 bases, 10 bases remained unmatched. This CDR3 is built from 15 residues. Germline V gene data show CDR1 as GTSNPN and CDR2 as SVGIG (reference sequence). The CDR3 loop is CAWSTPLAGGIEQFF. The DNA for the CDR3 is TGTGCCTGGAGTACACCGTTAGCGGGAGGGATCGAGCAGTTCTTC.

The chain has TRBV5-4 and TRBJ2-3, with D possibly TRBD2 on 7 matching bases. Looked up from germline, CDR1 is SGHNT and CDR2 is YYREEE (reference sequence). This CDR3 region has 16 residues. Trimming removed 4 bases at V and 3 bases at J, with 18 bases between. CDR3 region: CASSRGGAEVTDTQYF. The CDR3 nucleotides read TGTGCCAGCAGCAGGGGGGGGGCCGAAGTGACAGATACGCAGTATTTT.